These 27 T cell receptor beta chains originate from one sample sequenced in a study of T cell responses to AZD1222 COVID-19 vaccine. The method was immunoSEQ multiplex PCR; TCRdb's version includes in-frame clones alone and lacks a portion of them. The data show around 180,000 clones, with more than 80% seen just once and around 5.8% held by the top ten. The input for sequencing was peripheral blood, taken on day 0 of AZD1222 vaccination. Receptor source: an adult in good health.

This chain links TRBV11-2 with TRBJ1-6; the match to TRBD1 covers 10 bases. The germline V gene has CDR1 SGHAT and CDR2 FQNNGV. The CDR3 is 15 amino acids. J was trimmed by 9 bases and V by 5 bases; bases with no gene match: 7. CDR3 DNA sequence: TGTGCCAGCAGCCTCGACAGGGGGCGCGGTTCACCCCTCCACTTT. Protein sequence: CASSLDRGRGSPLHF.

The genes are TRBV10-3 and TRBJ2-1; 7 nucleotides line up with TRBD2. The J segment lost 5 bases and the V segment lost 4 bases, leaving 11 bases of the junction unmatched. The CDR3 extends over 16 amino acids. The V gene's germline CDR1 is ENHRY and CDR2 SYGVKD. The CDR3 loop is CAISGSRLASDNEQFF. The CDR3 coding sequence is TGTGCCATCAGTGGTTCCCGACTAGCATCTGACAATGAGCAGTTCTTC.

In nucleotides, the CDR3 is TGTGCCAGCACATCACGGGGGAGGGAAGGTAATTCACCCCTCCACTTT. Protein product: CASTSRGREGNSPLHF. This rearrangement joins TRBV28 to TRBJ1-6, with D possibly TRBD1 on 5 matching bases. The V end was cut by 7 bases, the J end by 6 bases, with 19 bases between. This CDR3 is built from 16 residues. CDR1 is MDHEN, CDR2 SYDVKM, per germline.

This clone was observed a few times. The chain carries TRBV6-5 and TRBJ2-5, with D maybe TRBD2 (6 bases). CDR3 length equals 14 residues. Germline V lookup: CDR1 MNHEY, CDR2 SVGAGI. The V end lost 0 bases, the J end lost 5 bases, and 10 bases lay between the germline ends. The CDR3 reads CASSYSASEETQYF. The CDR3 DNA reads TGTGCCAGCAGTTACTCGGCTAGCGAGGAGACCCAGTACTTC.

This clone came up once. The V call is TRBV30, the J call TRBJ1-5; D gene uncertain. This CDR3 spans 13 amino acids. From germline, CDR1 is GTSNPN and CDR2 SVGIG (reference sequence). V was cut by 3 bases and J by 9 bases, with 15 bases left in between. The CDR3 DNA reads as TGTGCCTGGAGCCTCGAGCGAGTTTCGCCCCAGCATTTT. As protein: CAWSLERVSPQHF.

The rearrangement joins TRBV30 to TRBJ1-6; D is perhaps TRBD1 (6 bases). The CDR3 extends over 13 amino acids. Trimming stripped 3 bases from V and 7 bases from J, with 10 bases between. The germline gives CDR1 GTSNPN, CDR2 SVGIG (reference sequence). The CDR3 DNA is TGTGCCTGGAGGCGCACAGGGAATTCACCCCTCCACTTT. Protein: CAWRRTGNSPLHF.

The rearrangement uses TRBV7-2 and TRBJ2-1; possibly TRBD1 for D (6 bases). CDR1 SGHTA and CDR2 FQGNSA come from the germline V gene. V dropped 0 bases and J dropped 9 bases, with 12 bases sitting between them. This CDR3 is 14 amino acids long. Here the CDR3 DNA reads TGTGCCAGCAGCTTAGCACAGGGTGGTGGTGAGCAGTTCTTC. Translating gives CASSLAQGGGEQFF.

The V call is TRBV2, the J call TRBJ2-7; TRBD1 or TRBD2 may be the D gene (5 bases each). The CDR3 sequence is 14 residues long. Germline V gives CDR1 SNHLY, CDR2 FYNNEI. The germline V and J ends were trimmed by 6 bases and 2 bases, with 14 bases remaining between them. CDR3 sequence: CASRRPGTTYEQYF. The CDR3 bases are TGTGCCAGCAGGCGTCCCGGGACCACCTACGAGCAGTACTTC.

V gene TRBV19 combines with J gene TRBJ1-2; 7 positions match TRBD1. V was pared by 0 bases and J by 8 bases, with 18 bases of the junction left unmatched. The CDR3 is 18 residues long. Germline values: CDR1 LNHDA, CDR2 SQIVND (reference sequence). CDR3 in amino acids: CASSIELTPRQGKGGYTF. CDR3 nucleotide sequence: TGTGCCAGTAGTATAGAGCTAACCCCCCGACAGGGTAAAGGCGGCTACACCTTC.

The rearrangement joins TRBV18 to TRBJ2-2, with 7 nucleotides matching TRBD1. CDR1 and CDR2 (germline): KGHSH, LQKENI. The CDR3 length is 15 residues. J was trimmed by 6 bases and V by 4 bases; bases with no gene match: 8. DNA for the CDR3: TGTGCCAGCTCACGACCGACAGGGTCCGCCGGGGAGCTGTTTTTT. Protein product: CASSRPTGSAGELFF.

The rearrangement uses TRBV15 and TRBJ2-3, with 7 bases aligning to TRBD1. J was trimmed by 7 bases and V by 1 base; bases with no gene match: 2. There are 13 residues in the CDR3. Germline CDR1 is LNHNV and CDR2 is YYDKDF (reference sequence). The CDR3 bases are TGTGCCACCAGCAGAGCGGACAGGTATACGCAGTATTTT. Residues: CATSRADRYTQYF.

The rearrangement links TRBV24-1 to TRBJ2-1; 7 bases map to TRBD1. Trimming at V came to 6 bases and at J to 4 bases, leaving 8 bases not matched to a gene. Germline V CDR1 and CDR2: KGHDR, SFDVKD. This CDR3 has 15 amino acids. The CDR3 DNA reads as TGTGCCACCAGTACAACAGGGGCTATATACAATGAGCAGTTCTTC. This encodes CATSTTGAIYNEQFF.

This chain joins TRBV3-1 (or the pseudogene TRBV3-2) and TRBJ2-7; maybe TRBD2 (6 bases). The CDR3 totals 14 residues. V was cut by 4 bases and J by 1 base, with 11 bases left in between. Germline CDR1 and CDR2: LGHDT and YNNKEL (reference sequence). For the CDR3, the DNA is TGTGCCAGCAGCCGAGGAGGGGATTCCTACGAGCAGTACTTC. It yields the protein CASSRGGDSYEQYF.

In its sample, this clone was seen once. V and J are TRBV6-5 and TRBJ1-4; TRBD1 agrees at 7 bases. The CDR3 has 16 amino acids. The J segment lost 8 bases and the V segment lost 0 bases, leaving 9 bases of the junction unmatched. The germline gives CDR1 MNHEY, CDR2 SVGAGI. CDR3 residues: CASSYSSAGGSEKLFF. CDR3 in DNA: TGTGCCAGCAGTTACTCTTCGGCAGGGGGTTCAGAAAAACTGTTTTTT.

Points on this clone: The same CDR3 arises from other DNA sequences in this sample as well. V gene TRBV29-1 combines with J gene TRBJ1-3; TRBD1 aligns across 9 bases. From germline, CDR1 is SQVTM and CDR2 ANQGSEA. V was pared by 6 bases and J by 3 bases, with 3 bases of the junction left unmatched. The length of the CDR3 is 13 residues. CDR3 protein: CSVGQGGGNTIYF. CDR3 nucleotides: TGCAGCGTGGGACAGGGAGGTGGAAACACCATATATTTT.

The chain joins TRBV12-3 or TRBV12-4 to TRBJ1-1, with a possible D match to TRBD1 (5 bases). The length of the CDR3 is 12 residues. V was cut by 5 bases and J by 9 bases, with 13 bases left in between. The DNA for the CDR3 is TGTGCCAGCAGTCCCACGGGGCCCCAAGCTTTCTTT. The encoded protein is CASSPTGPQAFF.

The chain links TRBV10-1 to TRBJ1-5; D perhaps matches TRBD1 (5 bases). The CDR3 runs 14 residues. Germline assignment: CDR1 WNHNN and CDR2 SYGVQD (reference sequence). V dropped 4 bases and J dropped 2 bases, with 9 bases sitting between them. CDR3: CASSAGNGNQPQHF. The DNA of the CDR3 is TGCGCCAGCAGTGCAGGGAATGGCAATCAGCCCCAGCATTTT.

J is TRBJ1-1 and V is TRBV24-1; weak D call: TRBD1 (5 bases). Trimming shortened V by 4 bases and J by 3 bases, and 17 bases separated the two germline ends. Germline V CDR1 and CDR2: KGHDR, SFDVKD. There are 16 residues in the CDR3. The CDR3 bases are TGTGCCACCAGTGACAGGGAAGGTGGAAAGGACACTGAAGCTTTCTTT. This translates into CATSDREGGKDTEAFF.

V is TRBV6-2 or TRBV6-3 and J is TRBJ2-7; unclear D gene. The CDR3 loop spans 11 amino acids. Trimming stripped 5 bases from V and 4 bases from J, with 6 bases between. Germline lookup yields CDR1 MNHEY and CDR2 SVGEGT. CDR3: CASSGWYEQYF. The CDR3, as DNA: TGTGCCAGCAGTGGTTGGTACGAGCAGTACTTC.

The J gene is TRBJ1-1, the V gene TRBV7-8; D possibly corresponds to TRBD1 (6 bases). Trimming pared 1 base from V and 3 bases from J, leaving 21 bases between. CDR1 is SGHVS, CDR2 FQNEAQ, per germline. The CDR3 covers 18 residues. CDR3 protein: CASSLEMRGVTGYTEAFF. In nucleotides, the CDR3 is TGTGCCAGCAGCTTAGAGATGAGGGGGGTTACAGGGTACACTGAAGCTTTCTTT.

CDR3 DNA sequence: TGTGCCAGCAGCAATTTAGGGGGGATCACACAGGGCAACCCTTACGAGCAGTACTTC. Its protein product is CASSNLGGITQGNPYEQYF. The V gene is TRBV21-1, the J gene TRBJ2-7. TRBV21-1 is shown as a pseudogene. The CDR3 length is 19 residues.

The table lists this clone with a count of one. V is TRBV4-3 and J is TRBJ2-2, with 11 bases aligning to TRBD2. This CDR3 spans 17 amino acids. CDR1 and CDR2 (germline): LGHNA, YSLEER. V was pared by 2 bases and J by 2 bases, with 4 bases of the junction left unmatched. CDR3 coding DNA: TGCGCCAGCAGCCAACTAGCGGGAGGCCGAAACACCGGGGAGCTGTTTTTT. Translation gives CASSQLAGGRNTGELFF.

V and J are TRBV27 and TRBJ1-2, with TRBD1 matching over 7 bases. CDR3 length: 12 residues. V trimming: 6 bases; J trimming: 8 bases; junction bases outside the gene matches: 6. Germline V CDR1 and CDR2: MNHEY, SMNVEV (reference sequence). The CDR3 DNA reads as TGTGCCAGCAGGACAGGGCTACGAGGCTACACCTTC. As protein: CASRTGLRGYTF.

The CDR3 loop reads CAITRGQGGYGYTF. The CDR3 DNA reads TGTGCCATCACCCGAGGACAGGGAGGCTATGGCTACACCTTC. The rearrangement uses TRBV10-3 and TRBJ1-2; TRBD1 aligns across 8 bases. The CDR3 is 14 amino acids. Germline V lookup: CDR1 ENHRY, CDR2 SYGVKD. J lost 4 bases, V lost 7 bases, and 8 bases had no gene match.

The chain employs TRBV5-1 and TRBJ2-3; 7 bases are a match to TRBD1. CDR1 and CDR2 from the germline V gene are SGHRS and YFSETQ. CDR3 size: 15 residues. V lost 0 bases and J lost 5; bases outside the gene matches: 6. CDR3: CASSLDGTVRDTQYF. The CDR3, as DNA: TGCGCCAGCAGCTTGGATGGGACAGTGAGAGATACGCAGTATTTT.

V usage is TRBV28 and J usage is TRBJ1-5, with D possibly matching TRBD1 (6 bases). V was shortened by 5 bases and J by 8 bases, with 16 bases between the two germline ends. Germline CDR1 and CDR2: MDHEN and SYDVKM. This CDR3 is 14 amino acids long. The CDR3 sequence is CASSIEQGRKPQHF. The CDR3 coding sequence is TGTGCCAGCAGTATAGAACAGGGAAGGAAGCCCCAGCATTTT.

In DNA, the CDR3 is TGTGCCAGCAGCTCCGGGACAGCCAATCAGCCCCAGCATTTT. It specifies CASSSGTANQPQHF. The chain combines TRBV7-9 with TRBJ1-5; the match to TRBD1 covers 7 bases. Unmatched junction bases numbered 3, after V lost 4 bases and J lost 3 bases. The CDR3 sequence is 14 residues long. CDR1 and CDR2 (germline): SEHNR, FQNEAQ (reference sequence).